This is a list of T cell receptor beta chains from one sample in a study of cytomegalovirus exposure and HLA in healthy donors. The assay was immunoSEQ multiplex PCR, and TCRdb's table has in-frame clones only and misses some. The sample carries about 220,000 clones, 60% to 80% recorded once. The sample consisted of PBMCs. The receptors here all came from a male donor in good health and CMV-seronegative. The CDR3 runs from the conserved cysteine through the conserved F or W. A D gene is named only where the DNA matches it firmly. Rows give clone size only sometimes, using once, few, many, or a class for an expanded clone.

size: once
V: TRBV6-5
D: TRBD1
J: TRBJ2-5
CDR3: CASSYSGTAETQYF
DNA: TGTGCCAGCAGTTACTCTGGGACAGCAGAGACCCAGTACTTC

size: NA
V: TRBV11-3
D: TRBD2
J: TRBJ2-1
CDR3: CASSLGGTSGIYNEQFF
DNA: TGTGCCAGCAGCTTAGGGGGGACTAGCGGGATATACAATGAGCAGTTCTTC

size: NA
V: TRBV5-1
D: NA
J: TRBJ1-2
CDR3: CASSVVVAGVLSGYTF
DNA: TGCGCCAGCAGCGTGGTAGTGGCAGGGGTGTTATCTGGCTACACCTTC

size: NA
V: TRBV5-1
D: NA
J: TRBJ2-5
CDR3: CASSLGAQETQYF
DNA: TGCGCCAGCAGCTTGGGGGCCCAAGAGACCCAGTACTTC

size: NA
V: TRBV6-6
D: TRBD1
J: TRBJ2-5
CDR3: CASSGHRGLVDETQYF
DNA: TGTGCCAGCAGTGGACACAGGGGGCTGGTAGACGAGACCCAGTACTTC

size: NA
V: TRBV29-1
D: NA
J: TRBJ2-1
CDR3: CSVDARYNEQFF
DNA: TGCAGCGTTGACGCTAGATACAATGAGCAGTTCTTC

size: NA
V: TRBV19
D: TRBD1
J: TRBJ1-2
CDR3: CASSIRGGEFGYTF
DNA: TGTGCCAGTAGTATAAGAGGGGGCGAGTTTGGCTACACCTTC

size: once
V: TRBV19
D: TRBD1
J: TRBJ2-7
CDR3: CASKRDSSYEQYF
DNA: TGTGCCAGTAAAAGGGACAGCTCCTACGAGCAGTACTTC

size: once
V: TRBV6-5
D: NA
J: TRBJ2-1
CDR3: CAMRQAQTLYNEQFF
DNA: TGTGCCATGCGACAGGCCCAAACCTTATACAATGAGCAGTTCTTC

size: NA
V: TRBV7-2
D: TRBD1
J: TRBJ1-6
CDR3: CASSDQGAGSPLHF
DNA: TGTGCCAGCAGCGATCAGGGGGCTGGTTCACCCCTCCACTTT

size: NA
V: TRBV7-2
D: NA
J: TRBJ2-7
CDR3: CASALAAYEQYF
DNA: TGTGCCAGCGCCCTGGCAGCCTACGAGCAGTACTTC

size: once
V: TRBV6-5
D: NA
J: TRBJ2-7
CDR3: CASSGWGVQSYEQYF
DNA: TGTGCCAGCAGCGGCTGGGGGGTCCAATCGTACGAGCAGTACTTC

size: NA
V: TRBV4-3
D: TRBD1
J: TRBJ1-2
CDR3: CASSQPGQGNGYTF
DNA: TGCGCCAGCAGCCAACCGGGACAGGGGAATGGCTACACCTTC

size: NA
V: TRBV5-1
D: TRBD1
J: TRBJ1-2
CDR3: CASSLQGADGYTF
DNA: TGCGCCAGCAGCTTACAGGGGGCGGATGGCTACACCTTC

size: few
V: TRBV7-2
D: TRBD1
J: TRBJ2-7
CDR3: CASRYRDRSSYEQYF
DNA: TGTGCCAGCAGATATCGGGACAGGTCCTCCTACGAGCAGTACTTC

size: NA
V: TRBV18
D: NA
J: TRBJ1-4
CDR3: CASSPREGSEKLFF
DNA: TGTGCCAGCTCACCGCGGGAGGGATCTGAAAAACTGTTTTTT

size: NA
V: TRBV4-3
D: TRBD2
J: TRBJ2-7
CDR3: CASSQEGLAGEQYF
DNA: TGCGCCAGCAGCCAAGAGGGACTAGCGGGCGAGCAGTACTTC

size: NA
V: TRBV23-1
D: TRBD1
J: TRBJ1-1
CDR3: CASSHLTGGEMNTEAFF
DNA: TGCGCCAGCAGTCACCTGACAGGGGGCGAAATGAACACTGAAGCTTTCTTT

size: NA
V: TRBV7-2
D: NA
J: TRBJ1-5
CDR3: CASSLDAGGQPQHF
DNA: TGTGCCAGCAGCTTAGACGCGGGAGGTCAGCCCCAGCATTTT

size: NA
V: TRBV7-9
D: TRBD1
J: TRBJ1-1
CDR3: CASSVDRDANEAFF
DNA: TGTGCCAGCAGCGTAGACAGGGATGCAAATGAAGCTTTCTTT

size: NA
V: TRBV5-6
D: TRBD1
J: TRBJ2-7
CDR3: CASSFLDRAYEQYF
DNA: TGTGCCAGCAGCTTTCTGGACAGGGCCTACGAGCAGTACTTC

size: NA
V: TRBV9
D: NA
J: TRBJ2-1
CDR3: CASSVAPGLDEQFF
DNA: TGTGCCAGCAGCGTAGCGCCAGGGTTGGATGAGCAGTTCTTC